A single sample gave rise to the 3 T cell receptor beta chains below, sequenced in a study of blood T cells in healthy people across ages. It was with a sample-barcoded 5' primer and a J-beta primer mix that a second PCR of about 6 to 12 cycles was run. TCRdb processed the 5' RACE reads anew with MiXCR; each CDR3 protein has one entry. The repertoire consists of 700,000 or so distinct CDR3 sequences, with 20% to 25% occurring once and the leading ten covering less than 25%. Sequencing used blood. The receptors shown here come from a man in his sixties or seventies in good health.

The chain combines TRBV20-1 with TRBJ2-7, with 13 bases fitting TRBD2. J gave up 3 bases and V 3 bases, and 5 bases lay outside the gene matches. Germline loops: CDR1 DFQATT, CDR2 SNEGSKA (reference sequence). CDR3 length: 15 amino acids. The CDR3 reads CSASGLAGVLYEQYF. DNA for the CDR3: TGCAGTGCTAGTGGACTAGCGGGAGTTCTCTACGAGCAGTACTTC.

Written as DNA, the CDR3 is TGTGCCAGCAGTTCGAGAAATGGAAACACCATATATTTT. It encodes CASSSRNGNTIYF. The rearrangement uses TRBV28 and TRBJ1-3; D is unclear. V lost 4 bases and J 3 bases, leaving 7 bases between the germline ends. Germline assignment: CDR1 MDHEN and CDR2 SYDVKM. The CDR3 length is 13 residues.

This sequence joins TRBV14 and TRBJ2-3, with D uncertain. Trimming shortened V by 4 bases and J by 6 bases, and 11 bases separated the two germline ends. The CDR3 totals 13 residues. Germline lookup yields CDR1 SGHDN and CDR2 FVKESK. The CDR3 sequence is CASSLYSLDTQYF. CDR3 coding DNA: TGTGCCAGCAGCCTATACTCGTTGGATACGCAGTATTTT.